This is a list of T cell receptor beta chains from one sample in a study of T cells in localized non-small cell lung cancer. Libraries were prepared by immunoSEQ multiplex PCR; TCRdb keeps only in-frame clonotypes and omits some of them. The data hold under 35,000 clones, with 80% to 95% observed a single time. Source: peripheral blood, taken before any cancer treatment. The receptors derive from a female donor aged 60 or older with stage I lung adenocarcinoma. Both conserved end residues are part of each CDR3. Fields, in order: V gene, J gene, D gene, clone size, CDR3 protein, CDR3 DNA. D genes are given only for firm matches. Expanded clones are given a class, and other clones once, few, many or no size at all.

v_gene: TRBV2; j_gene: TRBJ1-3; d_gene: NA; abundance: NA; CDR3aa: CASSEQGSSGNTIYF; CDR3nt: TGTGCCAGCAGTGAGCAGGGCTCCTCTGGAAACACCATATATTTT
v_gene: TRBV15; j_gene: TRBJ1-4; d_gene: NA; abundance: NA; CDR3aa: CATSPRRRDEKLFF; CDR3nt: TGTGCCACCAGCCCTCGGAGACGGGATGAAAAACTGTTTTTT
v_gene: TRBV5-1; j_gene: TRBJ2-3; d_gene: NA; abundance: NA; CDR3aa: CASSLGVGGHGTQYF; CDR3nt: TGCGCCAGCAGCTTGGGGGTGGGGGGGCACGGTACGCAGTATTTT
v_gene: TRBV5-1; j_gene: TRBJ2-5; d_gene: TRBD1; abundance: NA; CDR3aa: CASSLATGAETQYF; CDR3nt: TGCGCCAGCAGCTTGGCGACAGGGGCAGAGACCCAGTACTTC
v_gene: TRBV13; j_gene: TRBJ1-3; d_gene: NA; abundance: NA; CDR3aa: CASSSQGTNTIYF; CDR3nt: TGTGCCAGCAGCTCGCAGGGAACGAACACCATATATTTT
v_gene: TRBV6-1; j_gene: TRBJ2-7; d_gene: TRBD2; abundance: NA; CDR3aa: CASWSGNSGSYEQYF; CDR3nt: TGTGCCAGCTGGAGCGGGAACTCTGGGTCCTACGAGCAGTACTTC
v_gene: TRBV9; j_gene: TRBJ2-3; d_gene: NA; abundance: NA; CDR3aa: CASSKVGDTQYF; CDR3nt: TGTGCCAGCAGTAAGGTGGGGGATACGCAGTATTTT
v_gene: TRBV30; j_gene: TRBJ1-5; d_gene: NA; abundance: few; CDR3aa: CAWSQGWGNQPQHF; CDR3nt: TGTGCCTGGAGTCAAGGTTGGGGCAATCAGCCCCAGCATTTT
v_gene: TRBV30; j_gene: TRBJ2-1; d_gene: NA; abundance: NA; CDR3aa: CAWSYGAEQFF; CDR3nt: TGTGCCTGGAGTTATGGCGCTGAGCAGTTCTTC
v_gene: TRBV27; j_gene: TRBJ1-2; d_gene: TRBD1; abundance: few; CDR3aa: CASSLSYPGTGYGYTF; CDR3nt: TGTGCCAGCAGTTTATCGTATCCAGGGACAGGCTATGGCTACACCTTC
v_gene: TRBV28; j_gene: TRBJ1-5; d_gene: TRBD1; abundance: few; CDR3aa: CASSPRQGNNQPQHF; CDR3nt: TGTGCCAGCAGTCCTCGACAGGGAAACAATCAGCCCCAGCATTTT
v_gene: TRBV15; j_gene: TRBJ1-2; d_gene: NA; abundance: once; CDR3aa: CATSRDPGEVSGYTF; CDR3nt: TGTGCCACCAGCAGAGATCCGGGAGAGGTCTCTGGCTACACCTTC
v_gene: TRBV5-4; j_gene: TRBJ1-3; d_gene: NA; abundance: NA; CDR3aa: CASSPSAGRSGNTIYF; CDR3nt: TGTGCCAGCAGCCCTTCGGCAGGGAGATCCGGAAACACCATATATTTT
v_gene: TRBV30; j_gene: TRBJ1-1; d_gene: NA; abundance: once; CDR3aa: CAWSPGGGSTEAFF; CDR3nt: TGTGCCTGGAGCCCGGGGGGGGGAAGCACTGAAGCTTTCTTT
v_gene: TRBV7-9; j_gene: TRBJ1-1; d_gene: TRBD1; abundance: NA; CDR3aa: CASSSTTTGTVEAFF; CDR3nt: TGTGCCAGCAGCTCCACGACAACAGGGACAGTTGAAGCTTTCTTT
v_gene: TRBV11-1; j_gene: TRBJ1-1; d_gene: NA; abundance: NA; CDR3aa: CASTVRENTEAFF; CDR3nt: TGTGCCAGCACCGTCCGAGAGAACACTGAAGCTTTCTTT